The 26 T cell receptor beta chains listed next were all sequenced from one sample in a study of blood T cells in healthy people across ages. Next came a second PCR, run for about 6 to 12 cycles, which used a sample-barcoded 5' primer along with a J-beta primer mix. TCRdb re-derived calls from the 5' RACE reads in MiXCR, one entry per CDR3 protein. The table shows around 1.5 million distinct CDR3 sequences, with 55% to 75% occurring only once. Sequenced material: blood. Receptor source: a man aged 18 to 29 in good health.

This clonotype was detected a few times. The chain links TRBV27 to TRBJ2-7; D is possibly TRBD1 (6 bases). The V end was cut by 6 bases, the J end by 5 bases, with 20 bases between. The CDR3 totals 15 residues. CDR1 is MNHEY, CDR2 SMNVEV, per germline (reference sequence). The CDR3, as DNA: TGTGCCAGCAGCCCTACAGATAGGACAGTCCACGAGCAGTACTTC. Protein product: CASSPTDRTVHEQYF.

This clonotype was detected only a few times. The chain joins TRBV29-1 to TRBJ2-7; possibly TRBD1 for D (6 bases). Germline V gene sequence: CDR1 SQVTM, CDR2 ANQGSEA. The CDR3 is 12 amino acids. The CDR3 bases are TGCAGTGCCAAGACAGGACCCTACGAGCAGTACTTC. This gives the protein CSAKTGPYEQYF.

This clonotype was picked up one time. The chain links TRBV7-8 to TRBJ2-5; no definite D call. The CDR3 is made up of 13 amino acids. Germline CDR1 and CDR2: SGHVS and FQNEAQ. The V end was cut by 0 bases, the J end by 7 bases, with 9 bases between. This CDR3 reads CASSLAPRGTQYF. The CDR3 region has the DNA TGTGCCAGCAGCTTAGCGCCCAGAGGGACCCAGTACTTC.

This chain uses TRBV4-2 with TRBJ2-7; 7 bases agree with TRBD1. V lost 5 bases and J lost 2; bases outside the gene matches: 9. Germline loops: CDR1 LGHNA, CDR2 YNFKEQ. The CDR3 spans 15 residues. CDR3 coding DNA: TGTGCCAGCAGCTTGACCACAGGGGACCCCTACGAGCAGTACTTC. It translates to CASSLTTGDPYEQYF.

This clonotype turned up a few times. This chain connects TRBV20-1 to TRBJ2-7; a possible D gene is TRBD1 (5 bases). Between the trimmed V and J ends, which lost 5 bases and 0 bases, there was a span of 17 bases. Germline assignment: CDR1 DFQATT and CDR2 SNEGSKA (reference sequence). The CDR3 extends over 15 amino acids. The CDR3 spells CSARSDSKSSYEQYF. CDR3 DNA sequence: TGCAGTGCTCGGAGTGACAGCAAAAGCTCCTACGAGCAGTACTTC.

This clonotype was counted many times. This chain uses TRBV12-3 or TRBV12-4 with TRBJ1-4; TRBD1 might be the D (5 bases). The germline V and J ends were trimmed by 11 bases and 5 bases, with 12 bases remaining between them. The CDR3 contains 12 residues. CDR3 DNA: TGTGCCTGTGTAGGGGCGAATGAAAAACTGTTTTTT. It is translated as CACVGANEKLFF.

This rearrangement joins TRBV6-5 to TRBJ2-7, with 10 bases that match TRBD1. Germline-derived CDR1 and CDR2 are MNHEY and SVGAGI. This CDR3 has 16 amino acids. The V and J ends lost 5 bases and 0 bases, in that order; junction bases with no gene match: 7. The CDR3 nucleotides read TGTGCCAGCAGTCCGGGACAGGGGTCCCCCTCCTACGAGCAGTACTTC. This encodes CASSPGQGSPSYEQYF.

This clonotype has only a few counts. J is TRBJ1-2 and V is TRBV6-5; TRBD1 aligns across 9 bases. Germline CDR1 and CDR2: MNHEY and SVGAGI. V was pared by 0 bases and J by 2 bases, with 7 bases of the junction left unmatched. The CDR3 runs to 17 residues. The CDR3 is CASSYSRTGAYNYGYTF. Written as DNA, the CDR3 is TGTGCCAGCAGTTACTCCCGGACAGGGGCATACAACTATGGCTACACCTTC.

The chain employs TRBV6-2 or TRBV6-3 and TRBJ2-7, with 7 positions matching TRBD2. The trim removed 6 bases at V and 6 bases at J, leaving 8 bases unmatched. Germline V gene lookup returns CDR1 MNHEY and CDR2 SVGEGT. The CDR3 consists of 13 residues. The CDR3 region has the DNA TGTGCCAGCAGCAGAGCGGGATTAGCCGAGCAGTACTTC. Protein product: CASSRAGLAEQYF.

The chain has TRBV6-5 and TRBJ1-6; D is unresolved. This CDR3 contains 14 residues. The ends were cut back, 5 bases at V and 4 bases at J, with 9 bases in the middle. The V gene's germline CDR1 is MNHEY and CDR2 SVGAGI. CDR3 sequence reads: CASSTGPYNSPLHF. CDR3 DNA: TGTGCCAGCAGTACCGGCCCATATAATTCACCCCTCCACTTT.

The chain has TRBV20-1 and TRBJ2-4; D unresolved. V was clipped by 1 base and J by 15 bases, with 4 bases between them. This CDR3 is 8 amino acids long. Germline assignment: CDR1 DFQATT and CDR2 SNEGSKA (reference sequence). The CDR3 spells CSARAGYF. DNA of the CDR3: TGCAGTGCTAGAGCCGGGTACTTC.

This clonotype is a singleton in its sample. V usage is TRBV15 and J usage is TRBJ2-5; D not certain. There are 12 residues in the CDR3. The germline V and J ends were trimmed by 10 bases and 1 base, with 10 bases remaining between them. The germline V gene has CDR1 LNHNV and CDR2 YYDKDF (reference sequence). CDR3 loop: CAISSSQETQYF. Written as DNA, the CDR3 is TGTGCCATCTCGAGCAGCCAAGAGACCCAGTACTTC.

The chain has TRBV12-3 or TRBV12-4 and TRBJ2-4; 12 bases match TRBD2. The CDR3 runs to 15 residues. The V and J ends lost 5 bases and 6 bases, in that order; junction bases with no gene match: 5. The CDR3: CASSPSGRARNIQYF. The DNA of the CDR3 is TGTGCCAGCAGTCCTAGCGGGAGGGCGAGAAACATTCAGTACTTC.

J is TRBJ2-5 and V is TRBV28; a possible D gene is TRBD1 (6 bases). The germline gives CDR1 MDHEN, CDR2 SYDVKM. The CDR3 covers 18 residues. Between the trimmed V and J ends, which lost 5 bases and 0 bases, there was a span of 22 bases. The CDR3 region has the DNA TGTGCCAGCAGTCAGCTTTACAGGGTTATCACTTACCAAGAGACCCAGTACTTC. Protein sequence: CASSQLYRVITYQETQYF. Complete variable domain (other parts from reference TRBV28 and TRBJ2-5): DVKVTQSSRYLVKRTGEKVFLECVQDMDHENMFWYRQDPGLGLRLIYFSYDVKMKEKGDIPEGYSVSREKKERFSLILESASTNQTSMYLCASSQLYRVITYQETQYFGPGTRLLVL.

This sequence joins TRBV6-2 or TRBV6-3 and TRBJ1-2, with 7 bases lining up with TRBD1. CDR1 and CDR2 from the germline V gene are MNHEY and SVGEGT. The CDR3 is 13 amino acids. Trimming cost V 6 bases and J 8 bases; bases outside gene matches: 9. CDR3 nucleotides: TGTGCCAGCAGACCGACAGGGCTCGACGGCTACACCTTC. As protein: CASRPTGLDGYTF.

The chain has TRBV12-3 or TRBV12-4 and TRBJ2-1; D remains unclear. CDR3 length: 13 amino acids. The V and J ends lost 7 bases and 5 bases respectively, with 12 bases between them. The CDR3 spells CASTSDADNEQFF. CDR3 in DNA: TGTGCCAGCACTTCGGACGCAGACAATGAGCAGTTCTTC.

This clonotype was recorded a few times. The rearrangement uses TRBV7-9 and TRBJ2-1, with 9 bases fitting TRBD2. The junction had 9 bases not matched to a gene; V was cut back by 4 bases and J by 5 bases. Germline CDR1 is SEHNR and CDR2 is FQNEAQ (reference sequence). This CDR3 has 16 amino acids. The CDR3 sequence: CASSSRASGMDNEQFF. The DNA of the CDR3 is TGTGCCAGCAGCTCTCGGGCTAGCGGGATGGACAATGAGCAGTTCTTC.

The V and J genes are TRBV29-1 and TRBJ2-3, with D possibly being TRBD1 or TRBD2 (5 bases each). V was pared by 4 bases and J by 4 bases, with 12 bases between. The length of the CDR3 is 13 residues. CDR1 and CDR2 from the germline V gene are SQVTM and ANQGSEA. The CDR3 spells CSVAGALADTQYF. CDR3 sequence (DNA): TGCAGCGTTGCCGGGGCATTGGCAGATACGCAGTATTTT.

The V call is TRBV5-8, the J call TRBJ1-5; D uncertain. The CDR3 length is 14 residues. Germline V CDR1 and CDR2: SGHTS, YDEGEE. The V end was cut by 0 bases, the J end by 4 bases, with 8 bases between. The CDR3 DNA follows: TGTGCCAGCAGCTTGGAGTTACTGAATCAGCCCCAGCATTTT. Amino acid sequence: CASSLELLNQPQHF. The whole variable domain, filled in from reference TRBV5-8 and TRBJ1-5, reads EAGVTQSPTHLIKTRGQQATLRCSPISGHTSVYWYQQALGLGLQFLLWYDEGEERNRGNFPPRFSGRQFPNYSSELNVNALELEDSALYLCASSLELLNQPQHFGDGTRLSIL.

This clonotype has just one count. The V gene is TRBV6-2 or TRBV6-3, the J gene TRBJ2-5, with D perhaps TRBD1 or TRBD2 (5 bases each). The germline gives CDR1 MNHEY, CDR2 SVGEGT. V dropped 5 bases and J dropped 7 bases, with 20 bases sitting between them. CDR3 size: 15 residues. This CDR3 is CASSATGRRSGTQYF. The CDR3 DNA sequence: TGTGCCAGCAGTGCCACGGGACGTCGATCGGGGACCCAGTACTTC.

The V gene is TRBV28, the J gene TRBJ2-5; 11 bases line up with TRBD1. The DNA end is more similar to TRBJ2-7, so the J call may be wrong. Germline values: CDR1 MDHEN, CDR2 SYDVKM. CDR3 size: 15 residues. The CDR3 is CASSLDRGLFYEQYF. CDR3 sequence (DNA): TGTGCCAGCAGTTTGGACAGGGGGCTGTTCTACGAGCAGTACTTC.

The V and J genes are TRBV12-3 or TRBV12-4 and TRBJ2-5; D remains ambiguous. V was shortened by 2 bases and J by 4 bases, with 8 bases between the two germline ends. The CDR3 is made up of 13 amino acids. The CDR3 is CASSLRNGETQYF. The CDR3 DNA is TGTGCCAGCAGTTTAAGGAACGGAGAGACCCAGTACTTC.

As DNA, the CDR3 is TGTGCCAGCTCACCACGTACCAGGGATGAGCAGTTCTTC. Protein sequence: CASSPRTRDEQFF. V usage is TRBV18 and J usage is TRBJ2-1, with D maybe TRBD1 (5 bases). This CDR3 comprises 13 residues. The V gene's germline CDR1 is KGHSH and CDR2 LQKENI. V was shortened by 1 base and J by 8 bases, with 9 bases between the two germline ends.

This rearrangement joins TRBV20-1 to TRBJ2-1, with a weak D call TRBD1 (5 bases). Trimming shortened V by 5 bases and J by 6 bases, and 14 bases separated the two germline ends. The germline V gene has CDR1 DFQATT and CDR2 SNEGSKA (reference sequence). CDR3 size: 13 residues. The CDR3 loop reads CSASSDRSNEQFF. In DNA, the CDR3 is TGCAGTGCTTCATCCGACAGAAGCAATGAGCAGTTCTTC.

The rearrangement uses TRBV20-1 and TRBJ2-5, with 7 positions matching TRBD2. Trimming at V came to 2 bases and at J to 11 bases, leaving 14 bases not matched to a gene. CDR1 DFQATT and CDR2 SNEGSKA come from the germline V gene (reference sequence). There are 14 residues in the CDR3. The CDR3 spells CSARLPDGGNEQYF. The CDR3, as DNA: TGCAGTGCTAGATTGCCGGACGGGGGGAATGAGCAGTACTTC.

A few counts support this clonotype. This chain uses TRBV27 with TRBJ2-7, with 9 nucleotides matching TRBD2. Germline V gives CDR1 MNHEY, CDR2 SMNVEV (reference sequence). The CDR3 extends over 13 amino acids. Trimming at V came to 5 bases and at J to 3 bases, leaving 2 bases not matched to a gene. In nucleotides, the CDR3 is TGTGCCAGCAGTGCTAGCGGGGTCTACGAGCAGTACTTC. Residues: CASSASGVYEQYF.